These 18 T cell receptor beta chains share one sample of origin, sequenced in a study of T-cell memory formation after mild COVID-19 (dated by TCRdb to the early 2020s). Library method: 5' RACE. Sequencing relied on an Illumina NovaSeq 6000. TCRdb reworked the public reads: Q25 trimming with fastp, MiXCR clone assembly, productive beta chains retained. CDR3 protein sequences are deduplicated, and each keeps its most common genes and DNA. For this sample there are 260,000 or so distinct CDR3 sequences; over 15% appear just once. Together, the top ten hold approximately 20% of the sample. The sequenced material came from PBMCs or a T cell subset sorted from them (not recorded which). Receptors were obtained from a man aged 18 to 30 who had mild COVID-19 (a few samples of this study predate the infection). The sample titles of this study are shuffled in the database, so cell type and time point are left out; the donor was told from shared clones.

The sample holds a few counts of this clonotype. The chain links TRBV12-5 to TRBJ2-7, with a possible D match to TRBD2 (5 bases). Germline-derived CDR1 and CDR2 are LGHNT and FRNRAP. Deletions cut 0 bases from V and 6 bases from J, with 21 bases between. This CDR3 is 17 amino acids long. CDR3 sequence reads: CASGLVLSVTGSSEQYF. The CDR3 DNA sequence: TGTGCTAGTGGTTTGGTACTTTCTGTGACGGGGAGTTCCGAGCAGTACTTC.

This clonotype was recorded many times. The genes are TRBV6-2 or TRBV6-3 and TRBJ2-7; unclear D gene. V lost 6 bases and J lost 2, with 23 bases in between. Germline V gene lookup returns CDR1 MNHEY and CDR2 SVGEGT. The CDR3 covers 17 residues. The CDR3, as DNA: TGTGCCAGCAGCTATCGTCATGGTGGCCCGCCGGCCTACGAGCAGTACGTC. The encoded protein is CASSYRHGGPPAYEQYV.

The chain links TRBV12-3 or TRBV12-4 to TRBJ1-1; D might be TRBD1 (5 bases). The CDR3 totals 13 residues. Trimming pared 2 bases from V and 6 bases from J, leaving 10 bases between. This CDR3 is CASSLLSRAEAFF. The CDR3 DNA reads TGTGCCAGCAGTTTACTCTCCAGGGCTGAAGCTTTCTTT.

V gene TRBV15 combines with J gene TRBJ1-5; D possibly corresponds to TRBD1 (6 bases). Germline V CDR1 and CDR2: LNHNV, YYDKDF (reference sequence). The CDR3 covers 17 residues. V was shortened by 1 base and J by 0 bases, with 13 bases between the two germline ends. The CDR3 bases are TGTGCCACCAGCAGAGCGTCCGGGACATTTAGCAATCAGCCCCAGCATTTT. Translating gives CATSRASGTFSNQPQHF.

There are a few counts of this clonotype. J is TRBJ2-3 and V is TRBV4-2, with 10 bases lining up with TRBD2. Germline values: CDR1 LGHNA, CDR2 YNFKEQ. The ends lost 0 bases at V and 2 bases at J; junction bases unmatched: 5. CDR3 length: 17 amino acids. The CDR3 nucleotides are TGTGCCAGCAGCCAAGATCCACTAGCGGGGCTCACAGATACGCAGTATTTT. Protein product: CASSQDPLAGLTDTQYF.

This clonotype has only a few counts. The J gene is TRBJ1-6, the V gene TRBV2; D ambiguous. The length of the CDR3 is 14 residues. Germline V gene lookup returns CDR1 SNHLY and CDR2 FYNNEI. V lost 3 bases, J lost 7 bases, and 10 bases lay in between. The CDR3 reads CASSDNLYNSPLHF. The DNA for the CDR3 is TGTGCCAGCAGTGACAACCTTTACAATTCACCCCTCCACTTT. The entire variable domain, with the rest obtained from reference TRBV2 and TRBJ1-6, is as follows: EPEVTQTPSHQVTQMGQEVILRCVPISNHLYFYWYRQILGQKVEFLVSFYNNEISEKSEIFDDQFSVERPDGSNFTLKIRSTKLEDSAMYFCASSDNLYNSPLHFGNGTRLTVT.

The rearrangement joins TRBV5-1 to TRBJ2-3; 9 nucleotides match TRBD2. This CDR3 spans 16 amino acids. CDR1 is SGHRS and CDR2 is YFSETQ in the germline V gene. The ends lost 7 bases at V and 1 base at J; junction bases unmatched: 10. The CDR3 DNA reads TGCGCCAGCCGCCTCGGAGTAGCGGGGGGCACAGATACGCAGTATTTT. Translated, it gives CASRLGVAGGTDTQYF.

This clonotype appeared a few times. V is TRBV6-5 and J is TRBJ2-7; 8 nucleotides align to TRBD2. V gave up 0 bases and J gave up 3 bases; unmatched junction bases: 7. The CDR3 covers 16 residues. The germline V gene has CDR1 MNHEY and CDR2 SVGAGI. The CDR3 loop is CASSYSLSGGFYEQYF. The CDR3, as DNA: TGTGCCAGCAGTTACTCCTTGAGCGGGGGCTTCTACGAGCAGTACTTC.

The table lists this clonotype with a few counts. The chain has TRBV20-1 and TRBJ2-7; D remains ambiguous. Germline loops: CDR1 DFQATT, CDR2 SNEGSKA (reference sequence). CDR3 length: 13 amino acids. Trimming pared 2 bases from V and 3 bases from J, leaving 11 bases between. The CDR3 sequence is CSARPVTLYEQYF. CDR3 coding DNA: TGCAGTGCTAGACCGGTAACCCTCTACGAGCAGTACTTC.

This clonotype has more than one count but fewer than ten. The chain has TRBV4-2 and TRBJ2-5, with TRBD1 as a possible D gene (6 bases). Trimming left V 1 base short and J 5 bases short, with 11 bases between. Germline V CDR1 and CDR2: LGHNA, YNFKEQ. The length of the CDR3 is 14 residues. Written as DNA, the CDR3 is TGTGCCAGCAGCCAAGGAATCAGGGGTGAGACCCAGTACTTC. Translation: CASSQGIRGETQYF.

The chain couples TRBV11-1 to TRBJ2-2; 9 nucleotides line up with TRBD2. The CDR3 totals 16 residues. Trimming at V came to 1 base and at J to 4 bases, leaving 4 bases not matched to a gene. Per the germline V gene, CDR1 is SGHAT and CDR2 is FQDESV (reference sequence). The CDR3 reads CASSLVASGATGELFF. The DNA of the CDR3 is TGTGCCAGCAGCTTAGTGGCTAGCGGGGCCACCGGGGAGCTGTTTTTT.

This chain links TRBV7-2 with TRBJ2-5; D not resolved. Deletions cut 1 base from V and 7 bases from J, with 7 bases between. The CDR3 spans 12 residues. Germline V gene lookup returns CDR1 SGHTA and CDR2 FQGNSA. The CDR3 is CASSLDFATQYF. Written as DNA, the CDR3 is TGTGCCAGCAGCTTAGATTTCGCGACCCAGTACTTC. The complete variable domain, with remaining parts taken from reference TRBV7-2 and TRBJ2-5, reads GAGVSQSPSNKVTEKGKDVELRCDPISGHTALYWYRQSLGQGLEFLIYFQGNSAPDKSGLPSDRFSAERTGGSVSTLTIQRTQQEDSAVYLCASSLDFATQYFGPGTRLLVL.

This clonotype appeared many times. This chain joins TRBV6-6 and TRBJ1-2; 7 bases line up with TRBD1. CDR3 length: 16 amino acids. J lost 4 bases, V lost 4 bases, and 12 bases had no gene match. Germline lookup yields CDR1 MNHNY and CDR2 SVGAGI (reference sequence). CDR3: CASSWRGGSSSYGYTF. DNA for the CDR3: TGTGCCAGCAGTTGGAGAGGGGGCTCATCAAGCTATGGCTACACCTTC.

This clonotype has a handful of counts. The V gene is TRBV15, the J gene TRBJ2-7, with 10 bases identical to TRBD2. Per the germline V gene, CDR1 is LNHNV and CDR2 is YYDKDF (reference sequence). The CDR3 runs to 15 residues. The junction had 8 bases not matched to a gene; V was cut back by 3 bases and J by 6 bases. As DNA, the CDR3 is TGTGCCACCAGCAGTAAAAGCGGGACTAGCGTCGAGCAGTACTTC. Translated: CATSSKSGTSVEQYF.

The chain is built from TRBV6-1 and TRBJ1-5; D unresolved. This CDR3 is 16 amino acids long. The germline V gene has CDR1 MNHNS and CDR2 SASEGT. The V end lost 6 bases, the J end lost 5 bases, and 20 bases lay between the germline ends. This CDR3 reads CASSHTRRAGDQPQHF. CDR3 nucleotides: TGTGCCAGCAGCCACACAAGACGTGCGGGTGATCAGCCCCAGCATTTT.

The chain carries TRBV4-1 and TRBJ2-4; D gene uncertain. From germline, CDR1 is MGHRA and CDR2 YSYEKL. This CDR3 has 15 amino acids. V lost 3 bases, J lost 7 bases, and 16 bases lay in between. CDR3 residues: CASSQDTPVANIQYF. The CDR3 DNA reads TGCGCCAGCAGCCAGGATACCCCCGTCGCGAACATTCAGTACTTC.

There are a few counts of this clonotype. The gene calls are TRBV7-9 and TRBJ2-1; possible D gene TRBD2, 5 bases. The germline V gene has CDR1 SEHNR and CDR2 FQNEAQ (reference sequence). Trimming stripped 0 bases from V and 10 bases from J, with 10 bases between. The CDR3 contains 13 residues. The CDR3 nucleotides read TGTGCCAGCAGCTTAGCCCTAGCTGGCGAGCAGTTCTTC. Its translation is CASSLALAGEQFF.

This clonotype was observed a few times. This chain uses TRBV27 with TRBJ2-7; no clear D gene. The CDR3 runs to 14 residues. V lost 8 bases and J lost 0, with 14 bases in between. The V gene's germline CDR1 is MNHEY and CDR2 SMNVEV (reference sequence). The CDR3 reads CASAVIRSSYEQYF. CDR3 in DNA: TGTGCCAGCGCAGTCATCCGGAGCTCCTACGAGCAGTACTTC.